This TCR beta chain was sequenced during a study of cytomegalovirus exposure and HLA in healthy donors. The PCR contained 60 Vbeta and 13 Jbeta primers. Repertoires were generated with immunoSEQ multiplex PCR, while TCRdb's copy carries only in-frame clones and drops some. The sample lists roughly 92,000 clones, about four fifths occurring once. This clone was seen more than once but under ten times. Germline-derived CDR1 and CDR2 are MDHEN and SYDVKM. The CDR3 length is 15 residues. V dropped 7 bases and J dropped 16; count of bases not matched to a gene: 20. The source of this sequence is a man in his fifties or sixties in good health and CMV-seropositive. V gene TRBV28 combines with J gene TRBJ2-1, with TRBD2 matching 9 bases. The sequenced sample consisted of PBMCs. The chain's CDR3 is CASNARVLGGRAYFF. CDR3 bases: TGTGCCAGCAACGCTCGAGTTCTGGGCGGGAGGGCTTACTTCTTC.